This T cell receptor (beta chain) emerged from a study of blood T cells in healthy people across ages. Together with a sample-barcoded 5' primer, a J-beta primer mix was included in a second PCR lasting about 7 to 12 cycles. TCRdb reprocessed the 5' RACE reads with MiXCR, giving one entry per CDR3 protein. The sample holds approximately 960,000 distinct CDR3 sequences; about 27% are singletons and the top ten take 10%. The CDR3 loop spans 15 amino acids. CDR1 and CDR2 from the germline V gene are LGHNA and YSLEER. Trimming shortened V by 6 bases and J by 0 bases, and 12 bases separated the two germline ends. The same specimen was also included in a second study, on T cells of mothers and their children.

The clonotype was recovered from a woman between 35 and 50 years old in good health. The chain employs TRBV4-3 and TRBJ1-3, with D uncertain. Sequencing used blood. CDR3 in DNA: TGCGCCAGCAGTGGATCGGCATTCTCTGGAAACACCATATATTTT. This codes for CASSGSAFSGNTIYF.